This T cell receptor (beta chain) was documented in a study of cytomegalovirus exposure and HLA in healthy donors. The study, taken as a whole, reports: Many donors shared some public TCRs, even though most TCR sequences were rare. Later on, an analysis tied roughly 17,000 TCR beta sequences to HLA alleles at 0.05 false discovery rate. Data from an earlier analysis indicated that most TCR beta V segments were productive either about 87% or about 30% of the time. According to the study, roughly 180 TCR beta chains were cytomegalovirus-associated.

The V and J ends lost 4 bases and 3 bases, in that order; junction bases with no gene match: 3. The CDR3 contains 15 residues. In germline, CDR1 is SNHLY, CDR2 FYNNEI. Regarding this clone: Its antigen is unknown.

The PCR was carried out with 60 Vbeta primers and 13 Jbeta primers. Assay: immunoSEQ multiplex PCR; the TCRdb copy retains only in-frame clones and omits some. This table has 150,000 to 200,000 clones, over 70% appearing once. This sequence originates from a woman between 45 and 65 years old in good health and CMV-seropositive. Material: PBMCs. The chain has TRBV2 and TRBJ1-6, with 7 bases that match TRBD1. The CDR3 sequence: CASSGTGLYNSPLHF. The CDR3 DNA follows: TGTGCCAGCAGTGGGACAGGTCTCTATAATTCACCCCTCCACTTT. The entire variable domain, with the rest obtained from reference TRBV2 and TRBJ1-6, is as follows: EPEVTQTPSHQVTQMGQEVILRCVPISNHLYFYWYRQILGQKVEFLVSFYNNEISEKSEIFDDQFSVERPDGSNFTLKIRSTKLEDSAMYFCASSGTGLYNSPLHFGNGTRLTVT.